This TCR beta chain was sequenced for a study of cytomegalovirus exposure and HLA in healthy donors. Primers for the PCR totalled 60 Vbeta and 13 Jbeta. Clones were read by immunoSEQ multiplex PCR, and TCRdb kept only the in-frame ones, dropping some. Of about 140,000 clones listed, under 70% are singletons. This clone was counted between two and nine times. Its antigen is still unknown. Notes on the study in general: A later analysis linked a missense variant in DCLRE1C to the trimming of TCR beta V and J genes. Associated with cytomegalovirus, according to the listing, were around 160 TCR beta chains.

Per germline, CDR1 SGHTA and CDR2 FQGTGA. The CDR3 sequence is 15 residues long. Trimming took off 1 base at V and 0 bases at J, with 9 bases between the two ends. This sequence originates from an older woman in good health and CMV-seronegative. The sample comprised PBMCs. The J gene is TRBJ1-1, the V gene TRBV7-3; possible D gene TRBD1, 5 bases. The CDR3 sequence is CASSLRGTLNTEAFF. The CDR3 nucleotides are TGTGCCAGCAGCTTAAGGGGCACTTTGAACACTGAAGCTTTCTTT.